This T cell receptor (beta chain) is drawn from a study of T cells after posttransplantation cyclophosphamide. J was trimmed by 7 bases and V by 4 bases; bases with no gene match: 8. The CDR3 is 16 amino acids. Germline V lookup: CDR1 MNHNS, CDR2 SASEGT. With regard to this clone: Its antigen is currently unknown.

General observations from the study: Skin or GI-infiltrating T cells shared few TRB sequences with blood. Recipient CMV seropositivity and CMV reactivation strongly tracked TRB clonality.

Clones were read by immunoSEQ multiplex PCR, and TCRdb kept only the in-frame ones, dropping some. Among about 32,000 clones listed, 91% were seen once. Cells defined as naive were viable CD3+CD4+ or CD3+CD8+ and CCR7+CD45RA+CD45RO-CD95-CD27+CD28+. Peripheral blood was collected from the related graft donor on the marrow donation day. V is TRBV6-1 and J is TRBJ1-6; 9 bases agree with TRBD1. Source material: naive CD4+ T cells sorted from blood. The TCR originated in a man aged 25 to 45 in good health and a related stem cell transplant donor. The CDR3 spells CASSVPLDRGNSPLHF. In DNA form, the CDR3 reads TGTGCCAGCAGTGTGCCCCTCGACAGGGGGAATTCACCCCTCCACTTT.